The sequence of this T cell receptor (beta chain) was determined in a study of cytomegalovirus exposure and HLA in healthy donors. Study overall: T cells numbering around 200 million yielded approximately 120 million unique TCR beta sequences in an earlier analysis. General observations from the study: Later analysis demonstrated an association between a missense DCLRE1C variant and TCR beta V- and J-gene trimming.

Germline V gives CDR1 LNHDA, CDR2 SQIVND (reference sequence). The CDR3 has 15 amino acids. PCR employed 60 Vbeta and 13 Jbeta primers. Only in-frame clones appear in the TCRdb table, and some are missing; sequencing was by immunoSEQ multiplex PCR. Found here are about 220,000 clones, more than 65% of them singletons; the top ten hold under 2%. These donors, healthy bone marrow donors, were studied. At sampling all donors were nominally healthy, likely with unrecorded immune exposures. As for this clone: The antigen is not known.

This chain connects TRBV19 to TRBJ2-5, with D possibly being TRBD1 (6 bases). The tail of the sequence fits TRBJ2-7 better, so the J call may be wrong. This clonotype originated in a woman in her twenties or thirties in good health and CMV-seronegative. What was sequenced was PBMCs. Written as DNA, the CDR3 is TGTGCCAGTAGTACCTACTCGACAGGAACCTACGAGCAGTACTTC. Protein sequence: CASSTYSTGTYEQYF.